A single sample is the source of the 17 T cell receptor beta chains below, sequenced in a study of early T cells in non-severe SARS-CoV-2 infection. TCRdb independently ran MiXCR on the 5' RACE reads; one entry per CDR3 protein. The table has under 25,000 distinct CDR3 sequences, roughly 4.7% seen once. The sample taken for sequencing was whole blood. Receptors were obtained from an adult who was a healthcare worker with PCR-confirmed SARS-CoV-2 infection or an uninfected control (not recorded which).

This clonotype came up many times. The chain is built from TRBV5-1 and TRBJ2-5; the D call may be TRBD1 or TRBD2 (6 bases each). The CDR3 is 14 amino acids. Looked up from germline, CDR1 is SGHRS and CDR2 is YFSETQ. V shed 4 bases and J shed 1 base, with 11 bases lying between them. The CDR3 sequence is CASSPRGAQETQYF. The CDR3 DNA follows: TGCGCCAGCAGCCCGAGGGGGGCCCAAGAGACCCAGTACTTC.

This clonotype was recorded at least ten times. This chain connects TRBV7-9 to TRBJ2-3, with a tentative D call TRBD1 (6 bases). The CDR3 has 18 amino acids. Germline CDR1 and CDR2: SEHNR and FQNEAQ (reference sequence). Trimming pared 5 bases from V and 2 bases from J, leaving 23 bases between. The CDR3 is CASSLGTTRSADTDTQYF. The CDR3 DNA sequence: TGTGCCAGCAGCCTCGGGACAACTCGTTCTGCCGACACAGATACGCAGTATTTT.

Many counts were recorded for this clonotype. The rearrangement joins TRBV6-4 to TRBJ2-3, with 8 bases fitting TRBD1. The CDR3 loop spans 16 amino acids. CDR1 is MRHNA, CDR2 SNTAGT, per germline. V lost 0 bases to trimming and J lost 1 base; unmatched junction nucleotides: 3. The CDR3 region has the DNA TGTGCCAGCAGTGACTCCTCACAGGGGGGCACAGATACGCAGTATTTT. Its translation is CASSDSSQGGTDTQYF.

The chain links TRBV4-3 to TRBJ1-2; the D gene is possibly TRBD1 (5 bases). CDR3 size: 17 residues. CDR1 and CDR2 (germline): LGHNA, YSLEER. V gave up 6 bases and J gave up 8 bases, with 28 bases separating them. The CDR3 region is CASRFNALREGLGGYTF. CDR3 coding DNA: TGCGCCAGCAGATTCAATGCTCTCAGGGAGGGCTTGGGAGGCTACACCTTC.

This clonotype was recorded at least ten times. This sequence joins TRBV29-1 and TRBJ2-3; a weak D match, TRBD2 (7 bases). V lost 8 bases to trimming and J lost 2 bases, with 23 bases between them. Germline CDR1 reads SQVTM; CDR2 reads ANQGSEA. This CDR3 comprises 16 residues. CDR3 DNA: TGCAGCTCAAGAGGGGTTGCGGGGGCCTCCACAGATACGCAGTATTTT. It encodes CSSRGVAGASTDTQYF.

This clonotype has ten or more counts. J is TRBJ2-1 and V is TRBV7-7; D is possibly TRBD1 (6 bases). Germline-derived CDR1 and CDR2 are SSHAT and FNYEAQ (reference sequence). V lost 5 bases to trimming and J lost 4 bases, with 18 bases between them. The CDR3 sequence is 16 residues long. CDR3 in DNA: TGTGCCAGCAGCCCAACAGGGCCCCACGGGTACAATGAGCAGTTCTTC. Translation gives CASSPTGPHGYNEQFF.

This clonotype came up many times. The chain carries TRBV7-8 and TRBJ2-2; tentatively, D is TRBD1 or TRBD2 (5 bases each). In germline, CDR1 is SGHVS, CDR2 FQNEAQ. There are 18 residues in the CDR3. Trimming left V 5 bases short and J 3 bases short, with 22 bases between. The CDR3 nucleotides are TGTGCCAGCAGCACAATAGGCCCCCGGGGCCTCGACACCGGGGAGCTGTTTTTT. Protein: CASSTIGPRGLDTGELFF.

This clonotype has ten or more counts. The gene calls are TRBV9 and TRBJ2-5; D uncertain. Germline assignment: CDR1 SGDLS and CDR2 YYNGEE. CDR3 length equals 16 residues. The ends were cut back, 0 bases at V and 1 base at J, with 13 bases in the middle. CDR3 in amino acids: CASSVGVGVAQETQYF. The CDR3 DNA reads as TGTGCCAGCAGCGTAGGGGTAGGAGTAGCCCAAGAGACCCAGTACTTC.

The sample holds many counts of this clonotype. DNA of the CDR3: TGTGCCAGCAGCGGGAGGGTTAATGAAAAACTGTTTTTT. This gives the protein CASSGRVNEKLFF. The V gene is TRBV6-6, the J gene TRBJ1-4; D is unresolved. Germline CDR1 is MNHNY and CDR2 is SVGAGI (reference sequence). V lost 6 bases to trimming and J lost 4 bases, with 9 bases between them. CDR3 length: 13 residues.

This clonotype appeared many times. The CDR3 loop is CSARGGPVSYNEQFF. The CDR3 bases are TGCAGTGCCCGAGGGGGGCCAGTGTCCTACAATGAGCAGTTCTTC. The chain uses TRBV20-1 and TRBJ2-1, with D perhaps given as TRBD1 or TRBD2 (6 bases each). The CDR3 contains 15 residues. Germline V lookup: CDR1 DFQATT, CDR2 SNEGSKA (reference sequence). The V end lost 6 bases, the J end lost 1 base, and 16 bases lay between the germline ends.

The rearrangement uses TRBV12-3 or TRBV12-4 and TRBJ1-5; D uncertain. This CDR3 has 15 residues. The germline V and J ends were trimmed by 6 bases and 10 bases, with 22 bases remaining between them. The CDR3 DNA is TGTGCCAGCAGCCCCCTGACGGGCCTCGACGGACCCCAGCATTTT. Residues: CASSPLTGLDGPQHF.

In this sample, this clonotype turned up many times. V gene TRBV19 combines with J gene TRBJ2-7; no clear D gene. The CDR3 extends over 14 amino acids. Trimming pared 1 base from V and 0 bases from J, leaving 7 bases between. CDR1 LNHDA and CDR2 SQIVND come from the germline V gene (reference sequence). The CDR3 bases are TGTGCCAGTAGTATAGGGTTGGCCTCCTACGAGCAGTACTTC. Encoded protein: CASSIGLASYEQYF.

This clonotype was picked up many times. The rearrangement links TRBV5-6 to TRBJ1-2; D is uncertain. Germline CDR1 reads SGHDT; CDR2 reads YYEEEE. V was clipped by 1 base and J by 3 bases, with 16 bases between them. The CDR3 spans 16 residues. In nucleotides, the CDR3 is TGTGCCAGCAGCTTGTACTTAGGCAGCCTCGACTATGGCTACACCTTC. Encoded protein: CASSLYLGSLDYGYTF.

At least ten counts were recorded for this clonotype. The chain recombines TRBV9 with TRBJ1-1, with D possibly matching TRBD1 (6 bases). In germline, CDR1 is SGDLS, CDR2 YYNGEE. The CDR3 totals 16 residues. With 4 bases removed from V and 0 bases from J, the gap between germline ends came to 16 bases. CDR3 protein: CASSPRQAIMNTEAFF. CDR3 nucleotide sequence: TGTGCCAGCAGCCCCCGACAGGCTATCATGAACACTGAAGCTTTCTTT.

This chain uses TRBV11-2 with TRBJ2-7, with D maybe TRBD1 (6 bases). Trimming took 3 bases from V and 7 from J, leaving 19 bases between them. Germline-derived CDR1 and CDR2 are SGHAT and FQNNGV. CDR3 length equals 15 residues. The DNA of the CDR3 is TGTGCCAGCAGCTTGAGAACAGGGTCCATGAGAGAGCAGTACTTC. As protein: CASSLRTGSMREQYF.

Many counts were recorded for this clonotype. V is TRBV20-1 and J is TRBJ1-6; unclear D gene. V dropped 3 bases and J dropped 10 bases, with 10 bases sitting between them. Looked up from germline, CDR1 is DFQATT and CDR2 is SNEGSKA (reference sequence). This CDR3 comprises 12 residues. This chain's CDR3 is CSASERWSPLHF. Written as DNA, the CDR3 is TGCAGTGCTAGCGAAAGATGGTCACCCCTCCACTTT.

This clonotype was detected ten times or more. The chain employs TRBV14 and TRBJ1-6; D uncertain. This CDR3 contains 14 residues. Germline loops: CDR1 SGHDN, CDR2 FVKESK. Trimming stripped 1 base from V and 10 bases from J, with 11 bases between. CDR3 bases: TGTGCCAGCAGCCAAGGACGGGATTTATCACCCCTCCACTTT. It specifies CASSQGRDLSPLHF.